The 12 T cell receptor beta chains below were found in one sample sequenced in a study of blood T cell repertoires in COVID-19. Clones were sequenced by immunoSEQ multiplex PCR, and TCRdb holds only the in-frame ones, with some missing. The sample holds roughly 230,000 clones, about 86% seen once. Sequences were obtained from peripheral blood. These receptors came from a man aged 50 to 59 with active or convalescent COVID-19.

The V gene is TRBV7-2, the J gene TRBJ2-1; D is unresolved. The CDR3 extends over 14 amino acids. Deletions cut 6 bases from V and 0 bases from J, with 9 bases between. Looked up from germline, CDR1 is SGHTA and CDR2 is FQGNSA. The CDR3 DNA reads TGTGCCAGCAGTGACACGAGCTCCTACAATGAGCAGTTCTTC. Protein product: CASSDTSSYNEQFF.

This clone was detected only once. In nucleotides, the CDR3 is TGTGCCAGCAGTGAAGCTTGGGCAGGGTTAGGTTCACCCCTCCACTTT. Its translation is CASSEAWAGLGSPLHF. The chain combines TRBV2 with TRBJ1-6; maybe TRBD1 (5 bases). Between the trimmed V and J ends, which lost 0 bases and 9 bases, there was a span of 15 bases. Germline CDR1 reads SNHLY; CDR2 reads FYNNEI. This CDR3 has 16 residues.

J is TRBJ2-2 and V is TRBV9, with TRBD2 matching over 10 bases. The CDR3 length is 17 residues. Losses at the gene ends were 0 bases for V and 3 bases for J; bases not matched to a gene: 5. From germline, CDR1 is SGDLS and CDR2 YYNGEE. The CDR3 spells CASSVAGTSAYTGELFF. CDR3 DNA: TGTGCCAGCAGCGTAGCGGGGACTAGCGCATACACCGGGGAGCTGTTTTTT.

The rearrangement links TRBV29-1 to TRBJ1-1; TRBD1 matches at 8 bases. The germline V gene encodes CDR1 SQVTM and CDR2 ANQGSEA. CDR3 size: 13 residues. Trimming took 7 bases from V and 4 from J; bases not matched to a gene: 8. As DNA, the CDR3 is TGCAGCGCCGGACAGGGTAGGGGCACTGAAGCTTTCTTT. Residues: CSAGQGRGTEAFF. Drawing the rest from reference TRBV29-1 and TRBJ1-1, the complete variable domain is SAVISQKPSRDICQRGTSLTIQCQVDSQVTMMFWYRQQPGQSLTLIATANQGSEATYESGFVIDKFPISRPNLTFSTLTVSNMSPEDSSIYLCSAGQGRGTEAFFGQGTRLTVV.

This sequence joins TRBV11-2 and TRBJ2-2; D is unclear. Trimming shortened V by 0 bases and J by 6 bases, and 5 bases separated the two germline ends. The germline V gene encodes CDR1 SGHAT and CDR2 FQNNGV. CDR3 length: 13 residues. In nucleotides, the CDR3 is TGTGCCAGCAGCTTAGACGGGTCCGGGGAGCTGTTTTTT. This encodes CASSLDGSGELFF.

This clone came up once. This rearrangement joins TRBV30 to TRBJ1-4, with a possible D match to TRBD1 (6 bases). V dropped 4 bases and J dropped 8 bases, with 8 bases sitting between them. Germline V gene lookup returns CDR1 GTSNPN and CDR2 SVGIG (reference sequence). The CDR3 extends over 11 amino acids. For the CDR3, the DNA is TGTGCCTGGACAACAGGGGAAAAACTGTTTTTT. Translating gives CAWTTGEKLFF.

Points on this clone: The junction and the germline gene differ at one end; a read error may be behind it. Distinct nucleotide sequences in the sample also encode this CDR3. V is TRBV3-1 (or the pseudogene TRBV3-2) and J is TRBJ2-1, with 9 bases aligning to TRBD2. CDR1 and CDR2 from the germline V gene are LGHDT and YNNKEL (reference sequence). The CDR3 spans 19 residues. CDR3 bases: TGCGCCCGCAGCCAAGCTGGGGGCGGGGGGGCCAGGTCCTACAATGAGCAGTTCTTC. It codes for CARSQAGGGGARSYNEQFF.

This rearrangement joins TRBV5-4 to TRBJ1-4; D is perhaps TRBD1 (6 bases). The length of the CDR3 is 14 residues. The germline V and J ends were trimmed by 0 bases and 4 bases, with 7 bases remaining between them. The germline V gene has CDR1 SGHNT and CDR2 YYREEE (reference sequence). This CDR3 reads CASSLAGVNEKLFF. Written as DNA, the CDR3 is TGTGCCAGCAGCTTGGCAGGGGTTAATGAAAAACTGTTTTTT.

CDR3 nucleotides: TGTGCCAGCAGATGGCCGGGACAGGGGGCTTGGGATACGCAGTATTTT. Its protein is CASRWPGQGAWDTQYF. The chain is built from TRBV27 and TRBJ2-3, with TRBD1 identical over 12 bases. Trimming cost V 6 bases and J 6 bases; bases outside gene matches: 10. The CDR3 covers 16 residues. The germline V gene encodes CDR1 MNHEY and CDR2 SMNVEV (reference sequence).

This clone was picked up a small number of times. The chain recombines TRBV27 with TRBJ2-1; a weak D match, TRBD1 (6 bases). Between the trimmed V and J ends, which lost 1 base and 6 bases, there was a span of 16 bases. The germline CDR1 and CDR2 sequences are MNHEY and SMNVEV (reference sequence). This CDR3 is 16 amino acids long. The CDR3 nucleotides read TGTGCCAGCAGTTTATTTGGGGGCGCGATCGCCAATGAGCAGTTCTTC. It yields the protein CASSLFGGAIANEQFF.

The table lists this clone with a few counts. V usage is TRBV28 and J usage is TRBJ1-1; a weak D match, TRBD1 (5 bases). V was trimmed by 3 bases and J by 0 bases, leaving 8 bases between them. CDR3 size: 14 residues. Germline CDR1 reads MDHEN; CDR2 reads SYDVKM. In DNA, the CDR3 is TGTGCCAGCAGTTTGGGGCAAATGAACACTGAAGCTTTCTTT. Its protein is CASSLGQMNTEAFF. The complete variable domain, with remaining parts taken from reference TRBV28 and TRBJ1-1, reads DVKVTQSSRYLVKRTGEKVFLECVQDMDHENMFWYRQDPGLGLRLIYFSYDVKMKEKGDIPEGYSVSREKKERFSLILESASTNQTSMYLCASSLGQMNTEAFFGQGTRLTVV.

The CDR3: CAISEGGGQGTDTQYF. The CDR3 DNA sequence: TGTGCCATCAGTGAGGGGGGGGGTCAGGGCACAGATACGCAGTATTTT. J is TRBJ2-3 and V is TRBV10-3, with TRBD2 matching over 7 bases. Germline CDR1 and CDR2: ENHRY and SYGVKD. V lost 2 bases and J lost 1; bases outside the gene matches: 6. The CDR3 has 16 residues.